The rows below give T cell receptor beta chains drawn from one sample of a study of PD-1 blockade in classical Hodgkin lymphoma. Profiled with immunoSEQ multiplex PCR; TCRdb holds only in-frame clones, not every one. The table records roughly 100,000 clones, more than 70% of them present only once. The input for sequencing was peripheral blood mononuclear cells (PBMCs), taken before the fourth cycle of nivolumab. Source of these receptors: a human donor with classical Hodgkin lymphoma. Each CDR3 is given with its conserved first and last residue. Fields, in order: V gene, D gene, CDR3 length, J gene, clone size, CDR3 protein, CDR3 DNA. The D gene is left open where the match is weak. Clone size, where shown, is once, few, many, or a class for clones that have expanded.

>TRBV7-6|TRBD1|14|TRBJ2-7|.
CASSSDRTSYEQYF
TGTGCCAGCAGCTCGGACAGGACATCCTACGAGCAGTACTTC
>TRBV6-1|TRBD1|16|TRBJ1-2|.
CASSAGGQGWNYGYTF
TGTGCCAGCAGTGCTGGGGGACAGGGGTGGAACTATGGCTACACCTTC
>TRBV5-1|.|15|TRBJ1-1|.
CASSLAGTRNTEAFF
TGCGCCAGCAGCTTGGCCGGGACAAGGAACACTGAAGCTTTCTTT
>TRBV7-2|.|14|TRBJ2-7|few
CASSLDGGSYEQYF
TGTGCCAGCAGCTTAGACGGGGGCTCCTACGAGCAGTACTTC
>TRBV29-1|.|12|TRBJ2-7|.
CSVGGRAYEQYF
TGCAGCGTTGGAGGCAGGGCCTACGAGCAGTACTTC
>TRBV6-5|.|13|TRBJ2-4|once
CASSPGSRDIQYF
TGTGCCAGCAGCCCCGGGTCGAGGGACATTCAGTACTTC
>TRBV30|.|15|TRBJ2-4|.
CAWSSGNLAKNIQYF
TGTGCCTGGAGTAGTGGCAACCTAGCCAAAAACATTCAGTACTTC
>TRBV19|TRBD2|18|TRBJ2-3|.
CASSIDAGTSGSTDTQYF
TGTGCCAGTAGTATAGACGCCGGGACTAGCGGGAGCACAGATACGCAGTATTTT
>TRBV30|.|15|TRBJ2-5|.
CAWGGRTSFQETQYF
TGTGCCTGGGGGGGGAGGACCTCCTTTCAAGAGACCCAGTACTTC
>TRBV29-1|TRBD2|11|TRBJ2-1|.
CSLREGNEQFF
TGCAGCTTGCGGGAGGGCAATGAGCAGTTCTTC
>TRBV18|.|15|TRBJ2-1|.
CASSPGVPPYNEQFF
TGTGCCAGCTCACCCGGGGTGCCTCCTTACAATGAGCAGTTCTTC
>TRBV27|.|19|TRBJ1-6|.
CASSFTQDSRSPYNSPLHF
TGTGCCAGCAGTTTTACCCAGGACAGTCGAAGTCCCTATAATTCACCCCTCCACTTT
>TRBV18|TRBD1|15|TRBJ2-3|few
CASSPPGQRTDTQYF
TGTGCCAGCTCACCACCGGGACAGCGCACAGATACGCAGTATTTT
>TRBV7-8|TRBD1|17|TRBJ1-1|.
CASSLVRTGVFGTEAFF
TGTGCCAGCAGCTTAGTTAGGACAGGGGTGTTCGGCACTGAAGCTTTCTTT
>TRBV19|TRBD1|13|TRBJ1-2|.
CASSMDRATGYTF
TGTGCCAGTAGTATGGACAGGGCAACGGGCTACACCTTC
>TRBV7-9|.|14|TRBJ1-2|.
CASSPSTGFYGYTF
TGTGCCAGCAGCCCTAGCACAGGGTTCTATGGCTACACCTTC
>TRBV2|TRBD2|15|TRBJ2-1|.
CASSGTSGTYNEQFF
TGTGCCAGCAGTGGGACTAGCGGGACTTACAATGAGCAGTTCTTC
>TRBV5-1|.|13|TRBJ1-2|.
CASSFEGSYGYTF
TGCGCCAGCAGCTTCGAAGGGAGCTATGGCTACACCTTC
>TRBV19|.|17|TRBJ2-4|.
CASSTRQYPLAKNIQYF
TGTGCCAGTAGTACCCGACAGTACCCACTAGCCAAAAACATTCAGTACTTC
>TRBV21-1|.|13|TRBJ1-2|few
CASKGAGGFGYTF
TGTGCCAGCAAGGGGGCAGGGGGCTTTGGCTACACCTTC
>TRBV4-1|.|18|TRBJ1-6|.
CASSQDIGGRMYNSPLHF
TGCGCCAGCAGCCAAGATATCGGGGGACGGATGTATAATTCACCCCTCCACTTT
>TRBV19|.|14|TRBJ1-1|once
CASSMGGANTEAFF
TGTGCCAGTAGTATGGGGGGAGCGAACACTGAAGCTTTCTTT
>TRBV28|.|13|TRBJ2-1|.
CASSSRDLYEQFF
TGTGCCAGCAGTTCGCGGGACCTCTATGAGCAGTTCTTC
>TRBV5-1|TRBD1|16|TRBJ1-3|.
CASSLGQGIIGNTIYF
TGCGCCAGCAGCTTGGGACAGGGAATAATTGGAAACACCATATATTTT
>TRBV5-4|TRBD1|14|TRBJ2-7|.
CASSLGQGAYEQYF
TGTGCCAGCAGCTTGGGACAGGGCGCCTACGAGCAGTACTTC
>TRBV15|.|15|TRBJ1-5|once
CATSTGDNVYQPQHF
TGTGCCACCAGCACGGGCGACAACGTGTATCAGCCCCAGCATTTT
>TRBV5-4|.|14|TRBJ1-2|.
CASSLRQLNYGYTF
TGTGCCAGCAGCTTGAGGCAGCTTAACTATGGCTACACCTTC
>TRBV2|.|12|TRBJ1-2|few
CASSGANYGYTF
TGTGCCAGCAGTGGGGCGAACTATGGCTACACCTTC
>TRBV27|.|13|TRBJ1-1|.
CASSGQLNTEAFF
TGTGCCAGCAGTGGACAGCTGAACACTGAAGCTTTCTTT
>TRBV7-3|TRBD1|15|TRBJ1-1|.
CASSPSTGLYTEAFF
TGTGCCAGCAGCCCGTCGACAGGGCTCTACACTGAAGCTTTCTTT
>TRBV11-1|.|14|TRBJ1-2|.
CASSFDRDTVGYTF
TGTGCCAGCAGCTTCGACCGGGACACGGTAGGCTACACCTTC
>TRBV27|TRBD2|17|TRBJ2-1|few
CASSLSIGTSRNNEQFF
TGTGCCAGCAGTTTATCGATCGGGACTAGCAGAAACAATGAGCAGTTCTTC